This TCR beta chain was retrieved from a study of synovial regulatory T cells in juvenile arthritis. This clone counts as medium-sized (0.01 to 0.1%) by frequency. Its antigen is not identified. HLA-DR+ Treg cells made up the iaTreg subset. Donors were roughly eleven juvenile idiopathic arthritis patients with active disease, 3 polyarticular and 8 oligoarticular. Median age approximately 12 years (about 2.1-25); median disease duration around seven years (0.2-19.1). The method was immunoSEQ multiplex PCR; TCRdb's version includes in-frame clones alone and lacks a portion of them. The sample table sets out more than 950 clones. Germline V CDR1 and CDR2: ENHRY, SYGVKD. This CDR3 has 18 amino acids. No DNA is listed. The study's findings and limits: Compared with other blood Treg cells, inflammation-associated Treg cells had reduced TCR diversity.

The source material was Treg cells from blood. Subset described: HLA-DR+ inflammation-associated blood Treg cells. The sequence was collected from a donor between 2 and 35 years old with juvenile idiopathic arthritis. This chain links TRBV10-3 with TRBJ2-6; TCRdb's assignment of TRBD1 cannot be checked, as there is no DNA. The CDR3 sequence is CAISTDSCIQSRANVLTF.